The 20 T cell receptor beta chains presented below share a single source sample, sequenced in a study of blood T cell repertoires in COVID-19. The assay was immunoSEQ multiplex PCR, and TCRdb's table has in-frame clones only and misses some. The sample has approximately 200,000 clones, about nine tenths seen once; the top ten hold less than 3%. The sample consisted of peripheral blood. The receptors come from a woman aged 60-75 years with acute or convalescent COVID-19.

The chain couples TRBV18 to TRBJ2-1; TRBD1 agrees at 8 bases. The CDR3 has 14 residues. The V gene's germline CDR1 is KGHSH and CDR2 LQKENI. The junction had 8 bases not matched to a gene; V was cut back by 4 bases and J by 9 bases. The CDR3 DNA reads as TGTGCCAGCTCACGCACACAGGGGGTGGGTGAGCAGTTCTTC. It specifies CASSRTQGVGEQFF.

The chain couples TRBV10-1 to TRBJ2-1; 7 nucleotides line up with TRBD1. The germline gives CDR1 WNHNN, CDR2 SYGVQD (reference sequence). This CDR3 comprises 17 residues. With V trimmed by 0 bases and J by 5 bases, 10 bases remained unmatched. The CDR3 coding sequence is TGCGCCAGCAGTGAGTCAGGTAGGGGGCGGTCAAACAATGAGCAGTTCTTC. Translated: CASSESGRGRSNNEQFF.

The J gene is TRBJ2-1, the V gene TRBV15; 11 nucleotides line up with TRBD2. Germline loops: CDR1 LNHNV, CDR2 YYDKDF (reference sequence). The CDR3 is 16 residues long. V gave up 1 base and J gave up 2 bases; unmatched junction bases: 1. The CDR3 coding sequence is TGTGCCACCAGCAGAGTTAGCGGGAGGGCCTACAATGAGCAGTTCTTC. Its translation is CATSRVSGRAYNEQFF.

The rearrangement joins TRBV14 to TRBJ2-1, with a possible D match to TRBD1 (5 bases). CDR3 length: 15 residues. V lost 2 bases to trimming and J lost 7 bases, with 15 bases between them. Germline values: CDR1 SGHDN, CDR2 FVKESK. CDR3 sequence: CASSQTRDYLNEQFF. The CDR3 coding sequence is TGTGCCAGCAGCCAAACCAGGGATTACTTGAATGAGCAGTTCTTC.

The J gene is TRBJ1-1, the V gene TRBV7-9; 9 bases are shared with TRBD1. The trim removed 8 bases at V and 3 bases at J, leaving 13 bases unmatched. This CDR3 has 16 residues. Germline values: CDR1 SEHNR, CDR2 FQNEAQ (reference sequence). Written as DNA, the CDR3 is TGTGCCAGCGACAGGGGGTTCTCAATGATGGACACTGAAGCTTTCTTT. It encodes CASDRGFSMMDTEAFF.

The chain carries TRBV19 and TRBJ2-3, with D perhaps TRBD1 (6 bases). The germline V gene encodes CDR1 LNHDA and CDR2 SQIVND (reference sequence). The V end lost 6 bases, the J end lost 0 bases, and 13 bases lay between the germline ends. This CDR3 region has 15 residues. The CDR3 sequence: CASSHRGFSTDTQYF. CDR3 bases: TGTGCCAGTAGCCATAGGGGGTTTAGCACAGATACGCAGTATTTT.

This clone was seen only once. This sequence joins TRBV11-2 and TRBJ2-4, with TRBD2 matching 7 bases. CDR1 and CDR2 from the germline V gene are SGHAT and FQNNGV. V lost 4 bases, J lost 6 bases, and 6 bases stayed unmatched. This CDR3 comprises 14 residues. The DNA of the CDR3 is TGTGCCAGCAGCTCCCGACTAGCCCGAAACATTCAGTACTTC. Protein product: CASSSRLARNIQYF.

This chain connects TRBV4-1 to TRBJ1-1; a weak D match, TRBD1 (5 bases). The germline V and J ends were trimmed by 2 bases and 4 bases, with 14 bases remaining between them. CDR1 is MGHRA and CDR2 is YSYEKL in the germline V gene. This CDR3 comprises 15 residues. The CDR3: CASSQLRAGFTEAFF. The CDR3 DNA is TGCGCCAGCAGCCAATTACGGGCAGGGTTCACTGAAGCTTTCTTT.

V usage is TRBV30 and J usage is TRBJ1-2; 8 bases agree with TRBD1. From germline, CDR1 is GTSNPN and CDR2 SVGIG (reference sequence). This CDR3 is built from 14 residues. Unmatched junction bases numbered 1, after V lost 0 bases and J lost 1 base. The CDR3: CAWSVQGVNYGYTF. The CDR3, as DNA: TGTGCCTGGAGTGTACAGGGGGTTAACTATGGCTACACCTTC.

The count of this clone is one. The J gene is TRBJ1-2, the V gene TRBV6-5; TRBD1 agrees at 10 bases. The CDR3 has 14 amino acids. V was pared by 6 bases and J by 4 bases, with 5 bases of the junction left unmatched. The V gene's germline CDR1 is MNHEY and CDR2 SVGAGI. CDR3 sequence (DNA): TGTGCCAGCAGGCCCGGGACAGGGGTCTATGGCTACACCTTC. Amino acid sequence: CASRPGTGVYGYTF.

The genes are TRBV7-2 and TRBJ2-3, with D perhaps TRBD1 (5 bases). The V gene lost 6 bases and the J gene lost 4 bases, with 8 bases spanning the gap. The CDR3 runs 12 residues. Germline V CDR1 and CDR2: SGHTA, FQGNSA. For the CDR3, the DNA is TGTGCCAGCAGGGGGCAGGCAGATACGCAGTATTTT. Its translation is CASRGQADTQYF.

This chain uses TRBV18 with TRBJ2-7; tentative D call: TRBD1 (5 bases). Trimming shortened V by 4 bases and J by 0 bases, and 10 bases separated the two germline ends. This CDR3 spans 14 amino acids. Per the germline V gene, CDR1 is KGHSH and CDR2 is LQKENI. CDR3 DNA: TGTGCCAGCTCACAAGACAGAAGCTCCTACGAGCAGTACTTC. Translating gives CASSQDRSSYEQYF.

V usage is TRBV4-2 and J usage is TRBJ1-4, with TRBD1 matching over 8 bases. Germline CDR1 and CDR2: LGHNA and YNFKEQ. The length of the CDR3 is 19 residues. V shed 0 bases and J 0 bases; nucleotides not matched to a gene: 9. In DNA form, the CDR3 reads TGTGCCAGCAGCCAAGATCTGAGACAGGGGTTGGCAACTAATGAAAAACTGTTTTTT. Its protein is CASSQDLRQGLATNEKLFF.

The chain links TRBV7-2 to TRBJ1-5; no definite D call. The CDR3 extends over 13 amino acids. Germline assignment: CDR1 SGHTA and CDR2 FQGNSA. Trimming removed 3 bases at V and 7 bases at J, with 10 bases between. The CDR3 protein is CASSLRVGQPQHF. As DNA, the CDR3 is TGTGCCAGCAGCTTGAGGGTAGGGCAGCCCCAGCATTTT.

The gene calls are TRBV9 and TRBJ1-4; TRBD1 might be the D (5 bases). The V and J ends lost 1 base and 7 bases respectively, with 11 bases between them. The CDR3 covers 14 residues. The germline V gene encodes CDR1 SGDLS and CDR2 YYNGEE. CDR3 protein: CASSVSRGGEKLFF. CDR3 DNA: TGTGCCAGCAGCGTATCAAGGGGTGGTGAAAAACTGTTTTTT.

The chain couples TRBV19 to TRBJ1-2, with a tentative D call TRBD1 (5 bases). V was trimmed by 5 bases and J by 7 bases, leaving 14 bases between them. This CDR3 contains 13 residues. Germline lookup yields CDR1 LNHDA and CDR2 SQIVND (reference sequence). CDR3 loop: CASSWGVTSGYTF. The DNA for the CDR3 is TGTGCCAGTAGTTGGGGGGTGACGTCTGGCTACACCTTC.

The gene calls are TRBV19 and TRBJ1-1, with D possibly TRBD1 on 5 matching bases. The germline V and J ends were trimmed by 3 bases and 1 base, with 21 bases remaining between them. CDR3 length: 18 amino acids. Germline assignment: CDR1 LNHDA and CDR2 SQIVND (reference sequence). CDR3 residues: CASSIGAPATHSNTEAFF. The CDR3 bases are TGTGCCAGTAGTATTGGGGCACCCGCAACCCATTCGAACACTGAAGCTTTCTTT.

This clone was picked up one time. Other DNA sequences in the same sample also yield this CDR3. The V call is TRBV6-5, the J call TRBJ2-1; 7 bases align to TRBD1. V was clipped by 6 bases and J by 1 base; unmatched bases: 3. This CDR3 comprises 14 residues. Germline V CDR1 and CDR2: MNHEY, SVGAGI. The CDR3 reads CASRRDSSYNEQFF. The CDR3 bases are TGTGCCAGCAGGAGGGACAGTTCCTACAATGAGCAGTTCTTC.

The chain employs TRBV15 and TRBJ1-3; TRBD1 matches at 8 bases. The CDR3 is made up of 18 amino acids. From germline, CDR1 is LNHNV and CDR2 YYDKDF (reference sequence). J lost 0 bases, V lost 3 bases, and 10 bases had no gene match. CDR3 in DNA: TGTGCCACCAGCAGGGGCTTACCTCAGGGGGCCTCTGGAAACACCATATATTTT. This translates into CATSRGLPQGASGNTIYF.

The V and J genes are TRBV28 and TRBJ1-5, with D possibly being TRBD1 (6 bases). The V gene lost 2 bases and the J gene lost 6 bases, with 11 bases spanning the gap. Per the germline V gene, CDR1 is MDHEN and CDR2 is SYDVKM. CDR3 size: 14 residues. The CDR3 sequence: CASSLGRGSQPQHF. CDR3 coding DNA: TGTGCCAGCAGTTTAGGCAGGGGAAGTCAGCCCCAGCATTTT.